The source of this T cell receptor (beta chain) is a study of control samples from healthy donors and cancer patients. A single count supports this clone. Within the sample, other DNA sequences also encode this same CDR3. Assay used: immunoSEQ multiplex PCR; TCRdb lists only in-frame clones, some missing. The profile covers some 140,000 clones, with over 85% appearing a single time and over 9% taken by the ten largest. The ends lost 3 bases at V and 0 bases at J; junction bases unmatched: 1. The CDR3 spans 15 residues. Looked up from germline, CDR1 is LGHNA and CDR2 is YNFKEQ. The receptor was derived from a man under 40 in good health. The specimen was blood. This chain connects TRBV4-2 to TRBJ2-7; 11 nucleotides line up with TRBD2. CDR3 residues: CASSQGLADSYEQYF. The CDR3 coding sequence is TGTGCCAGCAGCCAGGGACTAGCGGACTCCTACGAGCAGTACTTC.